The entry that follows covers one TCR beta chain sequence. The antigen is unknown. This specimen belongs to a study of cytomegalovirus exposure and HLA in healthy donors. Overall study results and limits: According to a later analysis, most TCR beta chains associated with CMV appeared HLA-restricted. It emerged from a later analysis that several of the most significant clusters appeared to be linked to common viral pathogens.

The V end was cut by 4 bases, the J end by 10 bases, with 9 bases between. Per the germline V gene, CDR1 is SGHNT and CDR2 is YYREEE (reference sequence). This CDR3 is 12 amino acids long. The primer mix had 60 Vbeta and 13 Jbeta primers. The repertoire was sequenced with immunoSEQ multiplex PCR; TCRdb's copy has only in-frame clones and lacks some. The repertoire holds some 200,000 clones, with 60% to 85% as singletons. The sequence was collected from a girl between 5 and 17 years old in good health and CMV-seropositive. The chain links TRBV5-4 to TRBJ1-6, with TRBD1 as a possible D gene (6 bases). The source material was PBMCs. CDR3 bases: TGTGCCAGCAGCCGGGGGGGCTCACCCCTCCACTTT. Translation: CASSRGGSPLHF.